The entry that follows covers one T cell receptor beta chain sequence. The data were obtained in a study of blood T cell repertoires in COVID-19. Across the whole study: Italy, Spain and the United States were the sources of the convalescent and acute COVID-19 samples. PBMCs, B-cell-depleted T cells, or T cells provided the cDNA or gDNA that made up the material.

Produced via immunoSEQ multiplex PCR; TCRdb's table is partial and in-frame only. The data contain more than 100,000 clones, around 89% of them seen just once; the ten biggest clones take up around 4%. One Seattle source followed patients from active infection through their disease course. Germline V gene lookup returns CDR1 SGHAT and CDR2 FQNNGV. Unmatched junction bases numbered 1, after V lost 3 bases and J lost 2 bases. The CDR3 runs 14 residues. Material: peripheral blood. The gene calls are TRBV11-2 and TRBJ2-7; 10 bases map to TRBD1. The receptor was isolated from a woman aged 60-75 years with COVID-19, enrolled during active disease. The CDR3 region is CASSLDRGAYEQYF. Here the CDR3 DNA reads TGTGCCAGCAGCTTGGACAGGGGGGCCTACGAGCAGTACTTC. The full variable domain, its missing parts supplied by reference TRBV11-2 and TRBJ2-7, is EAGVAQSPRYKIIEKRQSVAFWCNPISGHATLYWYQQILGQGPKLLIQFQNNGVVDDSQLPKDRFSAERLKGVDSTLKIQPAKLEDSAVYLCASSLDRGAYEQYFGPGTRLTVT.